The 29 T cell receptor beta chains given below trace back to one sample, sequenced in a study of T cell changes during pregnancy in multiple sclerosis. TCRdb's copy holds only in-frame clones and misses some; the assay was immunoSEQ multiplex PCR. Of about 38,000 clones in the sample, 80% to 95% were seen once. This specimen consisted of CD4+ T cells from peripheral blood mononuclear cells, obtained after pregnancy. All receptors derive from a female donor in good health, enrolled as a control in a pregnancy study.

This clone was picked up one time. The chain links TRBV2 to TRBJ1-1, with 9 bases fitting TRBD1. Germline V CDR1 and CDR2: SNHLY, FYNNEI. The CDR3 totals 13 residues. The ends lost 5 bases at V and 6 bases at J; junction bases unmatched: 4. The CDR3 protein is CASSLGTGPEAFF. The CDR3 DNA is TGTGCCAGCAGTCTAGGGACAGGGCCTGAAGCTTTCTTT.

This rearrangement joins TRBV15 to TRBJ1-4, with 11 bases identical to TRBD1. This CDR3 contains 16 residues. Germline lookup yields CDR1 LNHNV and CDR2 YYDKDF (reference sequence). Trimming at V came to 0 bases and at J to 7 bases, leaving 4 bases not matched to a gene. CDR3 sequence: CATSRDPGTGGEKLFF. The CDR3 nucleotides are TGTGCCACCAGCAGAGACCCCGGGACAGGGGGTGAAAAACTGTTTTTT.

The V gene is TRBV7-9, the J gene TRBJ2-1; TRBD2 agrees at 12 bases. The CDR3 is 15 residues long. Germline V gene data show CDR1 as SEHNR and CDR2 as FQNEAQ (reference sequence). V gave up 5 bases and J gave up 13 bases; unmatched junction bases: 12. For the CDR3, the DNA is TGTGCCAGCAGCCGGACTAGCGGGATGGATCTTGGACAGTTCTTC. Translating gives CASSRTSGMDLGQFF.

V and J are TRBV11-3 and TRBJ2-5; D not certain. V was clipped by 4 bases and J by 5 bases, with 11 bases between them. Germline V gives CDR1 SGHNT, CDR2 YENEEA. The CDR3 totals 13 residues. The CDR3 sequence: CASSYDFQETQYF. In nucleotides, the CDR3 is TGTGCCAGCAGCTACGACTTTCAGGAGACCCAGTACTTC.

The chain has TRBV9 and TRBJ2-5, with 12 bases aligning to TRBD2. Germline V lookup: CDR1 SGDLS, CDR2 YYNGEE. V gave up 0 bases and J gave up 5 bases; unmatched junction bases: 5. The CDR3 has 16 residues. In DNA form, the CDR3 reads TGTGCCAGCAGCGTAGCTACTCTAGCGGGGGGGGAGACCCAGTACTTC. Encoded protein: CASSVATLAGGETQYF.

V usage is TRBV6-6 and J usage is TRBJ2-7; 9 nucleotides agree with TRBD1. The CDR3 has 13 residues. Trimming removed 4 bases from V and 4 bases from J; junction bases left unmatched: 2. Per germline, CDR1 MNHNY and CDR2 SVGAGI (reference sequence). For the CDR3, the DNA is TGTGCCAGCAGTTCGGACAGGGGTTACGAGCAGTACTTC. Protein sequence: CASSSDRGYEQYF.

The genes are TRBV20-1 and TRBJ2-7; D is perhaps TRBD2 (7 bases). CDR3 size: 11 residues. V was trimmed by 5 bases and J by 9 bases, leaving 14 bases between them. The germline CDR1 and CDR2 sequences are DFQATT and SNEGSKA (reference sequence). The CDR3 protein is CSAGGGPGQYF. In DNA form, the CDR3 reads TGCAGTGCTGGGGGGGGGCCTGGGCAGTACTTC.

V and J are TRBV5-1 and TRBJ1-4, with D perhaps matching TRBD1 (5 bases). The V end lost 0 bases, the J end lost 8 bases, and 14 bases lay between the germline ends. Germline V CDR1 and CDR2: SGHRS, YFSETQ. This CDR3 has 15 amino acids. For the CDR3, the DNA is TGCGCCAGCAGCTTGGGACAGTTCTCTCGGGAAAAACTGTTTTTT. Translation gives CASSLGQFSREKLFF. The full variable domain, completed using reference TRBV5-1 and TRBJ1-4, is KAGVTQTPRYLIKTRGQQVTLSCSPISGHRSVSWYQQTPGQGLQFLFEYFSETQRNKGNFPGRFSGRQFSNSRSEMNVSTLELGDSALYLCASSLGQFSREKLFFGSGTQLSVL.

The genes are TRBV11-2 and TRBJ2-5; D perhaps matches TRBD2 (7 bases). V was shortened by 1 base and J by 1 base, with 16 bases between the two germline ends. The CDR3 is 17 amino acids. The germline V gene has CDR1 SGHAT and CDR2 FQNNGV. The CDR3 DNA is TGTGCCAGCAGCTTAGCATGGGCCGGGGGGCCCCAAGAGACCCAGTACTTC. Its translation is CASSLAWAGGPQETQYF.

The J gene is TRBJ1-4, the V gene TRBV18, with no clear D. The V end lost 4 bases, the J end lost 1 base, and 10 bases lay between the germline ends. This CDR3 spans 15 amino acids. Germline-derived CDR1 and CDR2 are KGHSH and LQKENI. CDR3 DNA: TGTGCCAGCTCACGGATGCCGGGAACTAATGAAAAACTGTTTTTT. The encoded protein is CASSRMPGTNEKLFF.

This clone occurred once. This chain joins TRBV7-2 and TRBJ2-7, with 11 bases fitting TRBD2. Germline lookup yields CDR1 SGHTA and CDR2 FQGNSA. The CDR3 totals 17 residues. V gave up 0 bases and J gave up 2 bases; unmatched junction bases: 6. The CDR3 DNA follows: TGTGCCAGCAGCTTAGCAGGACTAGCGGGTGCCCCCTACGAGCAGTACTTC. This codes for CASSLAGLAGAPYEQYF.

The chain links TRBV13 to TRBJ2-3, with a tentative D call TRBD2 (6 bases). The V gene lost 4 bases and the J gene lost 2 bases, with 13 bases spanning the gap. Germline CDR1 PRHDT, CDR2 FYEKMQ (reference sequence). The length of the CDR3 is 15 residues. CDR3 region: CASSSWGGNTDTQYF. CDR3 bases: TGTGCCAGCAGCTCCTGGGGCGGGAACACAGATACGCAGTATTTT.

The genes are TRBV4-3 and TRBJ2-1, with 9 bases lining up with TRBD2. After removal of 0 bases from V and 5 bases from J, the junction contained 8 bases not matched to a gene. CDR1 and CDR2 (germline): LGHNA, YSLEER. The CDR3 extends over 17 amino acids. The CDR3 sequence: CASSQDVWLAGNNEQFF. The CDR3, as DNA: TGCGCCAGCAGCCAAGATGTTTGGCTAGCGGGGAACAATGAGCAGTTCTTC.

This clone was seen once. CDR3 coding DNA: TGTGCCAGCAGAAGCGGGACGGTCTATGGCTACACCTTC. Protein sequence: CASRSGTVYGYTF. The J gene is TRBJ1-2, the V gene TRBV28, with D maybe TRBD1 (5 bases). CDR3 length equals 13 residues. V was cut by 6 bases and J by 4 bases, with 12 bases left in between. Per the germline V gene, CDR1 is MDHEN and CDR2 is SYDVKM.

This sequence joins TRBV5-1 and TRBJ2-5; 8 nucleotides match TRBD1. Per germline, CDR1 SGHRS and CDR2 YFSETQ. V was clipped by 4 bases and J by 2 bases; unmatched bases: 4. The CDR3 loop spans 14 amino acids. In nucleotides, the CDR3 is TGCGCCAGCAGCGCGACAGGGGCTCAAGAGACCCAGTACTTC. This sequence encodes CASSATGAQETQYF.

The gene calls are TRBV20-1 and TRBJ1-2; D unclear. The CDR3 spans 11 residues. Per germline, CDR1 DFQATT and CDR2 SNEGSKA (reference sequence). CDR3 residues: CSFFTELGYTF. CDR3 DNA sequence: TGCAGCTTCTTCACCGAACTGGGCTACACCTTC.

This chain uses TRBV30 with TRBJ2-3; D ambiguous. The CDR3 runs to 13 residues. Germline assignment: CDR1 GTSNPN and CDR2 SVGIG (reference sequence). V was shortened by 1 base and J by 1 base, with 6 bases between the two germline ends. The CDR3 spells CAWSGSRTDTQYF. The CDR3 region has the DNA TGTGCCTGGAGTGGGAGCCGCACAGATACGCAGTATTTT. Combining the CDR3 with reference TRBV30 and TRBJ2-3 gives the whole variable domain SQTIHQWPATLVQPVGSPLSLECTVEGTSNPNLYWYRQAAGRGLQLLFYSVGIGQISSEVPQNLSASRPQDRQFILSSKKLLLSDSGFYLCAWSGSRTDTQYFGPGTRLTVL.

The V and J genes are TRBV18 and TRBJ2-2; 9 bases are a match to TRBD1. The V segment lost 4 bases and the J segment 5 bases; nucleotides outside the gene matches: 5. Germline V CDR1 and CDR2: KGHSH, LQKENI. This CDR3 spans 15 amino acids. The CDR3 DNA follows: TGTGCCAGCTCACTTACGGGACAGGGAACCGGGGAGCTGTTTTTT. Its translation is CASSLTGQGTGELFF. Based on the CDR3 plus reference TRBV18 and TRBJ2-2, the full variable domain is NAGVMQNPRHLVRRRGQEARLRCSPMKGHSHVYWYRQLPEEGLKFMVYLQKENIIDESGMPKERFSAEFPKEGPSILRIQQVVRGDSAAYFCASSLTGQGTGELFFGEGSRLTVL.

The chain couples TRBV19 to TRBJ2-7, with TRBD2 matching over 8 bases. Germline CDR1 LNHDA, CDR2 SQIVND (reference sequence). The CDR3 is made up of 16 amino acids. The trim removed 5 bases at V and 0 bases at J, leaving 9 bases unmatched. CDR3 region: CASSSLAGSFSYEQYF. In nucleotides, the CDR3 is TGTGCCAGTAGTTCCTTAGCGGGATCCTTCTCCTACGAGCAGTACTTC.

This clone showed up just once. The V and J genes are TRBV30 and TRBJ2-2, with TRBD2 matching 8 bases. The CDR3 loop spans 15 amino acids. The V and J ends lost 6 bases and 2 bases, in that order; junction bases with no gene match: 8. Germline V gene data show CDR1 as GTSNPN and CDR2 as SVGIG (reference sequence). Written as DNA, the CDR3 is TGTGCCTGCTTACGGGGGGGCGAAAACACCGGGGAGCTGTTTTTT. Its protein is CACLRGGENTGELFF.

CDR3 region: CASRLDRVRIEAFF. CDR3 DNA: TGTGCCAGCAGACTGGACAGGGTGAGGATTGAAGCTTTCTTT. The gene calls are TRBV6-5 and TRBJ1-1, with TRBD1 identical over 8 bases. With V trimmed by 6 bases and J by 7 bases, 10 bases remained unmatched. Germline CDR1 and CDR2: MNHEY and SVGAGI. This CDR3 is 14 amino acids long.

The chain employs TRBV2 and TRBJ2-3; TRBD1 aligns across 9 bases. The CDR3 totals 15 residues. V shed 6 bases and J 3 bases; nucleotides not matched to a gene: 7. Looked up from germline, CDR1 is SNHLY and CDR2 is FYNNEI. CDR3 DNA: TGTGCCAGCAGGGCCGGGACAGGGTTGACAGATACGCAGTATTTT. Protein sequence: CASRAGTGLTDTQYF.

V usage is TRBV11-1 and J usage is TRBJ2-7, with TRBD1 matching over 9 bases. CDR3 size: 14 residues. CDR1 and CDR2 (germline): SGHAT, FQDESV (reference sequence). V was pared by 1 base and J by 3 bases, with 1 base of the junction left unmatched. The CDR3 region has the DNA TGTGCCAGCAGCTTAGGGGACAGGGACTACGAGCAGTACTTC. The encoded protein is CASSLGDRDYEQYF.

V and J are TRBV28 and TRBJ2-1; the D is unclear. CDR1 is MDHEN, CDR2 SYDVKM, per germline. V was cut by 2 bases and J by 10 bases, with 12 bases left in between. CDR3 length: 13 amino acids. The CDR3 reads CASSLGPGREQFF. In DNA form, the CDR3 reads TGTGCCAGCAGTTTAGGGCCCGGAAGGGAGCAGTTCTTC.

This CDR3 is CATSKGVDYGYTF. In DNA form, the CDR3 reads TGTGCCACCAGCAAGGGGGTTGACTATGGCTACACCTTC. The rearrangement joins TRBV15 to TRBJ1-2, with a possible D match to TRBD1 (6 bases). The CDR3 covers 13 residues. V was cut by 4 bases and J by 3 bases, with 9 bases left in between. In germline, CDR1 is LNHNV, CDR2 YYDKDF (reference sequence).

In regard to this clone: The junction differs from germline at one of its ends, possibly a read error. V gene TRBV6-5 combines with J gene TRBJ1-1, with TRBD1 identical over 7 bases. Germline V gene data show CDR1 as MNHEY and CDR2 as SVGAGI. The CDR3 is 13 amino acids. The CDR3 sequence: CASGYRGGTEAFF. CDR3 DNA: TGTGCCAGCGGTTACAGGGGTGGGACTGAAGCTTTCTTT.

This rearrangement joins TRBV25-1 to TRBJ2-5; 9 bases are a match to TRBD1. CDR3 length: 14 residues. The V gene end was trimmed by 5 bases and the J gene end by 5 bases; junction bases not matched to a gene: 6. Per the germline V gene, CDR1 is MGHDK and CDR2 is SYGVNS. CDR3 bases: TGTGCCAGCAGTTCACAGGGGGCGCGGGAGACCCAGTACTTC. It encodes CASSSQGARETQYF.

The chain recombines TRBV6-4 with TRBJ2-1; 8 bases map to TRBD2. This CDR3 is 16 amino acids long. After removal of 2 bases from V and 6 bases from J, the junction contained 9 bases not matched to a gene. Germline V gene data show CDR1 as MRHNA and CDR2 as SNTAGT. The CDR3 sequence: CASSDVVSGKGNEQFF. CDR3 nucleotides: TGTGCCAGCAGTGACGTTGTTAGCGGGAAGGGCAATGAGCAGTTCTTC.

A single count supports this clone. V and J are TRBV21-1 and TRBJ2-7; the DNA was not compared with TRBD2, the D call given in the table. TRBV21-1 is a recognized pseudogene. The CDR3 is 19 residues long. The DNA for the CDR3 is TGTGCCAGCAGCAAAGGCCAAGCACACCGGGACTCCGCGGGGGGTGAGCAGTACTTC. This sequence encodes CASSKGQAHRDSAGGEQYF.